This T cell receptor (beta chain) is from a study of blood T cell repertoires in COVID-19. Study-level information: The United States, Italy and Spain were the sources of the acute and convalescent COVID-19 samples.

Only in-frame clones appear in the TCRdb table, and some are missing; sequencing was by immunoSEQ multiplex PCR. This table holds about 96,000 clones, 70% to 90% found once. CDR1 is MRHNA, CDR2 SNTAGT, per germline. The CDR3 sequence is 13 residues long. Trimming took off 1 base at V and 11 bases at J, with 14 bases between the two ends. This chain links TRBV6-4 with TRBJ1-1, with D tentatively TRBD1 (5 bases). The material sequenced was peripheral blood. The clonotype comes from a human donor with COVID-19, enrolled during active disease. The donor label of this sample is uncertain. This CDR3 reads CASSDYFGGEAFF. As DNA, the CDR3 is TGTGCCAGCAGTGACTATTTCGGGGGGGAGGCTTTCTTT.